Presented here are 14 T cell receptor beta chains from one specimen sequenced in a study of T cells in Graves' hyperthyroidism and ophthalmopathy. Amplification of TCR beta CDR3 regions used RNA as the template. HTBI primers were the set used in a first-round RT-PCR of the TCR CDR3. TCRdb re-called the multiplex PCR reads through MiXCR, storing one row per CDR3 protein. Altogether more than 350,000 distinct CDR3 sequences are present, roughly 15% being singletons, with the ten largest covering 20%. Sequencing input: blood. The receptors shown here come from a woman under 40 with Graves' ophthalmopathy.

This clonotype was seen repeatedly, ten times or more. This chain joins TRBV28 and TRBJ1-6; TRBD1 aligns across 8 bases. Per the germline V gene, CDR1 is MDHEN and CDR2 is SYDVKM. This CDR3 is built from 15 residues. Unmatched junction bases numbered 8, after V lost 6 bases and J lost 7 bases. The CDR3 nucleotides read TGTGCCAGCAGACCCGGACAGGGTTACAATTCACCCCTCCACTTT. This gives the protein CASRPGQGYNSPLHF.

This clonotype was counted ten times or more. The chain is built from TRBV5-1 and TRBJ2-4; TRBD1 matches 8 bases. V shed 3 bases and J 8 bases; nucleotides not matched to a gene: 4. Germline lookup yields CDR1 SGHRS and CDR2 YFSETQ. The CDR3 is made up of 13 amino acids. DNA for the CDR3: TGCGCCAGCAGCTGGACAGGGTTTGACATTCAGTACTTC. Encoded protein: CASSWTGFDIQYF.

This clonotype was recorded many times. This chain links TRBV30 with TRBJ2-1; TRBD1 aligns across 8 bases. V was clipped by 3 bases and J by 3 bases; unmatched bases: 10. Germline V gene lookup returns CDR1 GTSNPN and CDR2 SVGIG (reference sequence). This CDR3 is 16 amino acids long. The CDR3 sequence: CAWRDRAGGNYNEQFF. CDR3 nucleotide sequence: TGTGCCTGGAGGGACAGGGCAGGGGGTAACTACAATGAGCAGTTCTTC.

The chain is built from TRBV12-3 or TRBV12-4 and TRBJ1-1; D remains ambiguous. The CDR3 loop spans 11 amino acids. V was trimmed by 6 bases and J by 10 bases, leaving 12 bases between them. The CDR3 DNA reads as TGTGCCAGCAGCTACCAAGAGGGAGCTTTCTTT. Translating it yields CASSYQEGAFF.

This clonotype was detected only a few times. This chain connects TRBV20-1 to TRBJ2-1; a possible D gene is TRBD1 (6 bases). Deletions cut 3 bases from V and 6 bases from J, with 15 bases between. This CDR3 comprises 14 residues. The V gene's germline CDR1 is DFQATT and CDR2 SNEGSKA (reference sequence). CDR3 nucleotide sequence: TGCAGTGCTAGTGAAGGGGGAGAGGGCAATGAGCAGTTCTTC. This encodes CSASEGGEGNEQFF.

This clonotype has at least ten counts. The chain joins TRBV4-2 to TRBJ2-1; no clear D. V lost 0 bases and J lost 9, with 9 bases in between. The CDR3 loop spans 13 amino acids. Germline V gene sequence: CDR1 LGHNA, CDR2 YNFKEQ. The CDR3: CASSQDQQFEQFF. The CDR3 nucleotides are TGTGCCAGCAGCCAAGATCAGCAGTTTGAGCAGTTCTTC.

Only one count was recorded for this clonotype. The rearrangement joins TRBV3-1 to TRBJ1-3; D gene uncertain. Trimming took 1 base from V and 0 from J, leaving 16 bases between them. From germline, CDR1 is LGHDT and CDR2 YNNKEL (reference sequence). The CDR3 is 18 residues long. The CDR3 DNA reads TGTGCCAGCAGCCAAGTACTTGAACGCTGCAGCTCTGGAAACACCATATATTTT. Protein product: CASSQVLERCSSGNTIYF.

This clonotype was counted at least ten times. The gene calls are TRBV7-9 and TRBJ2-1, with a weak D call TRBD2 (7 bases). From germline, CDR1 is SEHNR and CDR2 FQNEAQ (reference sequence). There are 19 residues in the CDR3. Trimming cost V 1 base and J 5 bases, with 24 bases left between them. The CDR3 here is CASSLGIGGPSAGNNEQFF. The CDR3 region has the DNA TGTGCCAGCAGCTTAGGGATCGGGGGGCCCTCCGCCGGAAACAATGAGCAGTTCTTC.

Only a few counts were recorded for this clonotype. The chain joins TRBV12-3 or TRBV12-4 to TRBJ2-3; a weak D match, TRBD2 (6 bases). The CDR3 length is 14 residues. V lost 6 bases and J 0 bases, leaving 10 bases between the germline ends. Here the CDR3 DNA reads TGTGCCAGCAGAACGACTAGTAGCACAGATACGCAGTATTTT. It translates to CASRTTSSTDTQYF.

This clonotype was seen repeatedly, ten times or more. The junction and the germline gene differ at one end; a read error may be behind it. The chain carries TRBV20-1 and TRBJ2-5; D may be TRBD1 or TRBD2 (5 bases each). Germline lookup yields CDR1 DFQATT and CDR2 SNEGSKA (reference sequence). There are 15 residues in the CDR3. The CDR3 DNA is TGCAGTGCCAGAGGGACGGGCAGAACGGCGGAGACCCAGTACTTC. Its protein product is CSARGTGRTAETQYF.

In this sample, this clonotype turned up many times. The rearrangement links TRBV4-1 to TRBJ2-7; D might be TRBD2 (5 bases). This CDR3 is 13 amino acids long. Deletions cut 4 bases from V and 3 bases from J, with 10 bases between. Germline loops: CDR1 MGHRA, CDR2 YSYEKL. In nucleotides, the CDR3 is TGCGCCAGCAGCCCCAGGACTTACTACGAGCAGTACTTC. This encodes CASSPRTYYEQYF.

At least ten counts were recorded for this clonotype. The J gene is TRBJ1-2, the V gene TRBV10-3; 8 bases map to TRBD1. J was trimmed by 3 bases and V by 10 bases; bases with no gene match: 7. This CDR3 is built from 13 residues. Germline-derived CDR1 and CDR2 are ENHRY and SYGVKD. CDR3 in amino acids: CANAPGQDYGYTF. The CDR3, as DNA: TGTGCCAACGCCCCGGGACAGGACTATGGCTACACCTTC.

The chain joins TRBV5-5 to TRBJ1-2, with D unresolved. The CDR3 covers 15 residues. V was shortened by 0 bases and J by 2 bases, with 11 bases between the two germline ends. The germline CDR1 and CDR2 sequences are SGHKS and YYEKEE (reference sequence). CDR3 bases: TGTGCCAGCAGCTTGGGTCCCTTTGGCAACTATGGCTACACCTTC. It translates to CASSLGPFGNYGYTF. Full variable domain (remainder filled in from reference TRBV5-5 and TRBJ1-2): DAGVTQSPTHLIKTRGQQVTLRCSPISGHKSVSWYQQVLGQGPQFIFQYYEKEERGRGNFPDRFSARQFPNYSSELNVNALLLGDSALYLCASSLGPFGNYGYTFGSGTRLTVV.

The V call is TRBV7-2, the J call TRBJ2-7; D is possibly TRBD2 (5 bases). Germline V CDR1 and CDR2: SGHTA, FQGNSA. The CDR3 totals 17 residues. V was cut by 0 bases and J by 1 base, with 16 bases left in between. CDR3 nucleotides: TGTGCCAGCAGCTTAGCGGCGGGCAGATCTCATTCCTACGAGCAGTACTTC. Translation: CASSLAAGRSHSYEQYF.